Listed here is a single TCR beta chain. This sample was taken from a study of patients and donors after allogeneic stem cell transplantation. TCRdb reprocessed the RT-PCR reads via MiXCR and lists one record per CDR3 protein. Of 920,000 or so distinct CDR3 sequences listed, roughly 17% are singletons. Germline trimming cut 4 bases from V and 4 bases from J; bases unmatched to any gene: 6. Germline loops: CDR1 SGHNT, CDR2 YYREEE (reference sequence). CDR3 size: 15 residues. The chain has TRBV5-4 and TRBJ2-1; 9 bases are a match to TRBD2. This sequence was found in a human donor who was either an allogeneic HSCT recipient or a stem cell or donor lymphocyte infusion donor (not recorded which). It is not recorded whose cells these are; they may come from a transplant donor. Specimen: blood, either unsorted or a sorted T cell fraction (not recorded which). The CDR3 nucleotides are TGTGCCAGCAGCGGAGCGGGGGGCCTTTACAATGAGCAGTTCTTC. It specifies CASSGAGGLYNEQFF.